This TCR beta chain is drawn from a study of a mutant IDH1 vaccine in newly diagnosed glioma. For the study at large: Patients came in for eight vaccinations, in weeks 1, 3, 5, 7, 11, 15, 19 and 23. Earlier therapy was either radiotherapy, temozolomide, or both, and most got both. With temozolomide cycles, or 4-6 weeks after radiotherapy alone, vaccination was started.

Regarding the study as a whole: It seemed that pseudoprogression was not linked to changes in the top peripheral T cell clonotypes.

The table came from immunoSEQ multiplex PCR; TCRdb's copy has only in-frame clones and leaves some out. The table records 29,000 or so clones, approximately 84% of them present only once. Per germline, CDR1 SGHTA and CDR2 FQGNSA. V lost 4 bases and J lost 2, with 12 bases in between. This CDR3 contains 14 residues. Time point meaning: week 23, last vaccination. A 20-mer mutant IDH1 peptide at 300 ug was injected subcutaneously with topical imiquimod. With regard to this clone: The antigen remains unidentified.

The sequence derives from a woman aged 18-29 years with glioma. The chain is built from TRBV7-2 and TRBJ2-7; possibly TRBD2 for D (5 bases). The specimen comprised PBMCs, sampled from a glioma patient whose treatment included an IDH1 peptide vaccine. Here the CDR3 DNA reads TGTGCCAGCAGCTGGACTCCGGGGACCTACGAGCAGTACTTC. This encodes CASSWTPGTYEQYF.